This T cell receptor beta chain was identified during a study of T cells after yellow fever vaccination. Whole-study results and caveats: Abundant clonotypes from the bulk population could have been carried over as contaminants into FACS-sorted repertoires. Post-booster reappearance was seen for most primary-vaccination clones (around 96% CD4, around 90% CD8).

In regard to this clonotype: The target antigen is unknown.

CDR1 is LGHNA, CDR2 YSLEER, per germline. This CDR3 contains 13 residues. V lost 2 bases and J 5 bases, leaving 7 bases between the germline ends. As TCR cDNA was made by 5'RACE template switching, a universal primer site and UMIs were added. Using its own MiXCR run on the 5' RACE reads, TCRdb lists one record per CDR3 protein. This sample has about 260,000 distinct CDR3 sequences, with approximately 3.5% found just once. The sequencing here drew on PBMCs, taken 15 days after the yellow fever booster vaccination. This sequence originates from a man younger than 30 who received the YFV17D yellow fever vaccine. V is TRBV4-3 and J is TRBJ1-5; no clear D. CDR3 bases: TGCGCCAGCAGCCAACAGGAGGATCAGCCCCAGCATTTT. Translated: CASSQQEDQPQHF.